This T cell receptor (beta chain) emerged from a study of monozygotic twins with inflammatory bowel disease. Of note for this clonotype: Its specificity is not known.

One entry per CDR3 protein, without DNA, is what TCRdb gives after re-calling the 5' RACE reads. The sample's table shows a few hundred thousand distinct CDR3 sequences. The study, taken as a whole, reports: Twins with IBD were found to have lower TCRbeta diversity (inverse Simpson) than healthy co-twins. Especially with disease activity, IBD patients had fewer clonotypes in common with others than healthy twins did.

The V gene's germline CDR1 is KGHDR and CDR2 SFDVKD. There are 15 residues in the CDR3. The sample comprised blood. This TCR was recovered from a human donor with ulcerative colitis or Crohn's disease, or a healthy co-twin of an affected twin (not recorded which). The rearrangement uses TRBV24-1 and TRBJ2-1; absent DNA, TCRdb's TRBD1 call cannot be checked. The CDR3 region is CATSDTGGSYNEQFF.